This T cell receptor (beta chain) was sequenced in a study of regulatory T cells in long-lasting Graves disease. Study in general: Those Graves' patients who were newly diagnosed had been on antithyroid drugs under 3 months.

V was clipped by 5 bases and J by 2 bases; unmatched bases: 12. The CDR3 contains 17 residues. With iRepertoire HTBI primers and Arm-PCR of CDR3 regions, TCR beta libraries were built. MiXCR was run by TCRdb on the multiplex PCR reads, yielding one entry per CDR3 protein. The data show a few hundred thousand distinct CDR3 sequences, with more than 15% seen just once and approximately 14% held by the top ten. Overall study results and limits: Favored usage of TRBV28, TRBJ1-2 and TRBJ2-5 was recorded in persistent disease. New patients shared some 980 public clonotypes, and persistent patients shared more, with around 2,600.

The time point is: newly diagnosed GD, antithyroid drugs for less than 3 months. RNA from PBMCs was the source of the TCR library. This clonotype came up many times. The antigen is unknown. These data also featured in a second study, about T cells in Graves' hyperthyroidism and ophthalmopathy.

The receptor was derived from a woman in her 30s with Graves disease. Here the sequenced sample was peripheral blood mononuclear cells (PBMCs), taken at new diagnosis, from a patient treated with antithyroid drugs. V is TRBV12-3 or TRBV12-4 and J is TRBJ1-1; 9 nucleotides align to TRBD1. Here the CDR3 reads CASSEIRTGVKNTEAFF. The DNA of the CDR3 is TGTGCCAGCAGTGAAATTAGGACAGGGGTAAAAAACACTGAAGCTTTCTTT.